This is a list of T cell receptor beta chains from one sample in a study of blood T cell repertoires in COVID-19. The method was immunoSEQ multiplex PCR; TCRdb's version includes in-frame clones alone and lacks a portion of them. The sample holds about 140,000 clones, about 90% seen once. The sequencing sample was made of peripheral blood. The receptors originated from a woman aged 55-69 years with acute or convalescent COVID-19. CDR3s leave out the opening cysteine and the closing phenylalanine or tryptophan. Fields, in order: V gene, J gene, CDR3 protein.

V gene: TRBV3-1/TRBV3-2
J gene: TRBJ1-1
CDR3 protein: ASSQGAEFGEAF

V gene: TRBV10-3
J gene: TRBJ1-2
CDR3 protein: AISEMTGGYT

V gene: TRBV7-7
J gene: TRBJ2-7
CDR3 protein: ASSPQQGNEQY

V gene: TRBV28
J gene: TRBJ1-2
CDR3 protein: ASSLSAAPGARYGYT

V gene: TRBV6-5
J gene: TRBJ1-1
CDR3 protein: ASTTRGVGNTEAF

V gene: TRBV7-9
J gene: TRBJ1-3
CDR3 protein: ASSPRQANSLSGNTIY

V gene: TRBV19
J gene: TRBJ1-1
CDR3 protein: ASNRNLNTEAF

V gene: TRBV5-1
J gene: TRBJ1-1
CDR3 protein: ASSLTQGSTEAF

V gene: TRBV19
J gene: TRBJ1-4
CDR3 protein: ASSRLPGTGLEKLF

V gene: TRBV5-4
J gene: TRBJ1-4
CDR3 protein: ASSQTGKDEKLF

V gene: TRBV6-2/TRBV6-3
J gene: TRBJ2-3
CDR3 protein: ASSPEGADTQY

V gene: TRBV5-4
J gene: TRBJ2-7
CDR3 protein: ASSLGTSGRDEQY

V gene: TRBV6-5
J gene: TRBJ1-6
CDR3 protein: ASRLDQTHPLH

V gene: TRBV11-3
J gene: TRBJ2-1
CDR3 protein: ASSSRTGTYNEQF

V gene: TRBV7-8
J gene: TRBJ1-2
CDR3 protein: ASSPPGGGHGYT